Following are 25 T cell receptor beta chains from one sample sequenced in a study of CD8 T cells in Susac syndrome. An amount of RNA that ranged from 0.5 to 1 ug was reverse transcribed with random hexamers. One entry per CDR3 protein results from TCRdb running MiXCR on the immunoSEQ multiplex PCR reads. This sample has roughly 160,000 distinct CDR3 sequences; around 94% occur once, and the top ten carry 0.11% to 0.15%. Sequenced sample: CD4+ T cells from PBMCs. Receptors originate from a human donor in good health.

The chain links TRBV2 to TRBJ2-7, with TRBD1 matching 9 bases. Per germline, CDR1 SNHLY and CDR2 FYNNEI. This CDR3 is 14 amino acids long. The J segment lost 3 bases and the V segment lost 6 bases, leaving 6 bases of the junction unmatched. The CDR3 coding sequence is TGTGCCAGCAGGGACAGGGGAGCAAGCTACGAGCAGTACTTC. Protein sequence: CASRDRGASYEQYF.

The V and J genes are TRBV15 and TRBJ1-5; D gene unclear. The germline V and J ends were trimmed by 1 base and 2 bases, with 12 bases remaining between them. CDR3 length equals 16 residues. The germline V gene has CDR1 LNHNV and CDR2 YYDKDF (reference sequence). The CDR3 is CATSRGRMNGNQPQHF. CDR3 sequence (DNA): TGTGCCACCAGCAGAGGAAGAATGAACGGCAATCAGCCCCAGCATTTT.

This chain's CDR3 is CASSLGQYTDTQYF. Written as DNA, the CDR3 is TGTGCCAGCAGCCTTGGACAGTACACAGATACGCAGTATTTT. The chain employs TRBV12-3 or TRBV12-4 and TRBJ2-3; tentative D call: TRBD1 (6 bases). V was clipped by 6 bases and J by 2 bases, with 12 bases between them. The CDR3 runs 14 residues.

The chain joins TRBV7-3 to TRBJ2-7, with TRBD2 matching over 8 bases. Looked up from germline, CDR1 is SGHTA and CDR2 is FQGTGA. V dropped 1 base and J dropped 2; count of bases not matched to a gene: 4. The CDR3 has 15 amino acids. The CDR3 coding sequence is TGTGCCAGCAGCTTAAAAGCGGGGGAGGCCTACGAGCAGTACTTC. Translated, it gives CASSLKAGEAYEQYF. The variable domain in full, completed from reference TRBV7-3 and TRBJ2-7, reads GAGVSQTPSNKVTEKGKYVELRCDPISGHTALYWYRQSLGQGPEFLIYFQGTGAADDSGLPNDRFFAVRPEGSVSTLKIQRTERGDSAVYLCASSLKAGEAYEQYFGPGTRLTVT.

The chain joins TRBV3-1 to TRBJ1-2, with unresolved D. Trimming pared 0 bases from V and 5 bases from J, leaving 10 bases between. CDR3 length: 14 amino acids. Germline CDR1 reads LGHDT; CDR2 reads YNNKEL (reference sequence). The CDR3 sequence is CASSQDKPLYGYTF. DNA of the CDR3: TGTGCCAGCAGCCAAGATAAGCCTTTGTATGGCTACACCTTC.

About this clonotype itself: One junction end does not reproduce the germline sequence, and a read error may be involved. The rearrangement uses TRBV7-7 and TRBJ2-3; maybe TRBD2 (6 bases). CDR3 length equals 15 residues. The germline V gene has CDR1 SSHAT and CDR2 FNYEAQ (reference sequence). The CDR3 nucleotides are TGTGCTAGCAGCTTAGGGCGGGCCGACGGGGGTCCGCAGTATTTT. Translating gives CASSLGRADGGPQYF.

This clonotype came up a few times. The chain carries TRBV29-1 and TRBJ2-2; no definite D call. V lost 4 bases to trimming and J lost 2 bases, with 2 bases between them. Germline CDR1 and CDR2: SQVTM and ANQGSEA. The CDR3 has 11 amino acids. The CDR3 DNA reads as TGCAGCGTTGGTAACACCGGGGAGCTGTTTTTT. Amino acid sequence: CSVGNTGELFF.

This chain uses TRBV5-1 with TRBJ2-5; D might be TRBD1 or TRBD2, each matching 6 bases. Trimming stripped 0 bases from V and 5 bases from J, with 14 bases between. The CDR3 sequence is 15 residues long. Germline CDR1 SGHRS, CDR2 YFSETQ. The CDR3 coding sequence is TGCGCCAGCAGCTTGGTCGGGGGCGAGGGGGAGACCCAGTACTTC. Protein product: CASSLVGGEGETQYF.

This chain joins TRBV9 and TRBJ2-3; D ambiguous. This CDR3 contains 13 residues. In germline, CDR1 is SGDLS, CDR2 YYNGEE. V dropped 2 bases and J dropped 6 bases, with 10 bases sitting between them. CDR3 amino acids: CASSVLAPDTQYF. CDR3 DNA sequence: TGTGCCAGCAGCGTCCTCGCTCCCGATACGCAGTATTTT.

V gene TRBV20-1 combines with J gene TRBJ2-5, with 7 bases fitting TRBD1. The length of the CDR3 is 15 residues. V was clipped by 4 bases and J by 1 base; unmatched bases: 9. The germline V gene encodes CDR1 DFQATT and CDR2 SNEGSKA (reference sequence). For the CDR3, the DNA is TGCAGTGCTACCGCCACCCCAGGGGGCCAAGAGACCCAGTACTTC. Translating it yields CSATATPGGQETQYF.

The rearrangement links TRBV20-1 to TRBJ2-1, with 9 bases identical to TRBD2. J was trimmed by 3 bases and V by 0 bases; bases with no gene match: 6. CDR3 size: 16 residues. Germline CDR1 and CDR2: DFQATT and SNEGSKA (reference sequence). The CDR3: CSARDWASGDYNEQFF. CDR3 DNA sequence: TGCAGTGCTAGAGATTGGGCTAGCGGGGACTACAATGAGCAGTTCTTC.

V gene TRBV3-1 combines with J gene TRBJ2-7; D remains unclear. V was shortened by 6 bases and J by 5 bases, with 8 bases between the two germline ends. Germline CDR1 and CDR2: LGHDT and YNNKEL (reference sequence). This CDR3 is 11 amino acids long. The CDR3 bases are TGTGCCAGCAGACAGTCCCACGAGCAGTACTTC. Protein sequence: CASRQSHEQYF.

This chain joins TRBV20-1 and TRBJ1-1, with D hard to call. The CDR3 is 12 residues long. The germline CDR1 and CDR2 sequences are DFQATT and SNEGSKA (reference sequence). The V and J ends lost 1 base and 1 base respectively, with 4 bases between them. CDR3 protein: CSARARNTEAFF. CDR3 coding DNA: TGCAGTGCTAGAGCGAGGAACACTGAAGCTTTCTTT.

The chain combines TRBV20-1 with TRBJ1-1; no definite D call. The CDR3 spans 11 residues. The V gene lost 8 bases and the J gene lost 5 bases, with 12 bases spanning the gap. Per germline, CDR1 DFQATT and CDR2 SNEGSKA (reference sequence). In DNA, the CDR3 is TGCAGTATTATATTGCCGACTGAAGCTTTCTTT. It codes for CSIILPTEAFF.

Only a few counts were recorded for this clonotype. This chain joins TRBV12-3 or TRBV12-4 and TRBJ1-1; maybe TRBD1 (5 bases). V dropped 4 bases and J dropped 1 base, with 10 bases sitting between them. The CDR3 runs to 14 residues. The CDR3 DNA follows: TGTGCCAGCAGTTCCGGGGGGGGGAACACTGAAGCTTTCTTT. Translation gives CASSSGGGNTEAFF.

The rearrangement uses TRBV29-1 and TRBJ1-4; TRBD1 is a possible D gene (5 bases). The CDR3 is made up of 14 amino acids. V was cut by 4 bases and J by 4 bases, with 13 bases left in between. Germline V lookup: CDR1 SQVTM, CDR2 ANQGSEA. This chain's CDR3 is CSVGWGPDNEKLFF. The CDR3 DNA sequence: TGCAGCGTTGGTTGGGGACCTGATAATGAAAAACTGTTTTTT.

This clonotype was seen a few times. J is TRBJ2-7 and V is TRBV2; 9 positions agree with TRBD1. Germline assignment: CDR1 SNHLY and CDR2 FYNNEI. The length of the CDR3 is 13 residues. V was pared by 10 bases and J by 2 bases, with 6 bases of the junction left unmatched. CDR3 protein: CAMTQGATYEQYF. The CDR3 DNA sequence: TGTGCCATGACACAGGGGGCAACCTACGAGCAGTACTTC.

This chain links TRBV28 with TRBJ2-7; D possibly corresponds to TRBD1 (5 bases). Germline V gene lookup returns CDR1 MDHEN and CDR2 SYDVKM. Between the trimmed V and J ends, which lost 5 bases and 3 bases, there was a span of 11 bases. The CDR3 consists of 13 residues. CDR3 loop: CASSIGANYEQYF. The CDR3 DNA sequence: TGTGCCAGCAGTATAGGGGCGAACTACGAGCAGTACTTC.

This chain joins TRBV28 and TRBJ2-5; D may be TRBD1 (6 bases). This CDR3 is built from 12 residues. Trimming pared 10 bases from V and 2 bases from J, leaving 11 bases between. CDR1 is MDHEN, CDR2 SYDVKM, per germline. CDR3 DNA: TGTGCCACCACAGGGCAACAAGAGACCCAGTACTTC. It specifies CATTGQQETQYF.

The genes are TRBV20-1 and TRBJ2-1; D is possibly TRBD1 or TRBD2 (5 bases each). CDR1 DFQATT and CDR2 SNEGSKA come from the germline V gene (reference sequence). This CDR3 region has 15 residues. Trimming stripped 3 bases from V and 8 bases from J, with 20 bases between. CDR3 in DNA: TGCAGTGCTAGGCCCCCGGGACCGATGGACGATGAGCAGTTCTTC. It is translated as CSARPPGPMDDEQFF.

The chain couples TRBV25-1 to TRBJ1-2; no clear D. The CDR3 spans 13 residues. Germline V gives CDR1 MGHDK, CDR2 SYGVNS. V lost 3 bases and J 4 bases, leaving 9 bases between the germline ends. Here the CDR3 reads CASSESYLYGYTF. DNA for the CDR3: TGTGCCAGCAGTGAGTCGTATCTCTATGGCTACACCTTC.

The chain links TRBV27 to TRBJ1-1, with D perhaps TRBD1 (5 bases). Germline V lookup: CDR1 MNHEY, CDR2 SMNVEV (reference sequence). Trimming removed 3 bases at V and 6 bases at J, with 14 bases between. The length of the CDR3 is 14 residues. CDR3 protein: CASSLNQGGAEAFF. The CDR3 DNA follows: TGTGCCAGCAGTTTGAACCAGGGTGGAGCTGAAGCTTTCTTT.

The chain joins TRBV30 to TRBJ1-5; TRBD1 is a possible D gene (5 bases). CDR3 length: 14 residues. Germline CDR1 reads GTSNPN; CDR2 reads SVGIG (reference sequence). Trimming pared 2 bases from V and 3 bases from J, leaving 11 bases between. The CDR3 protein is CAWSLDSLNQPQHF. CDR3 coding DNA: TGTGCCTGGAGTCTTGACAGCCTCAATCAGCCCCAGCATTTT.

This rearrangement joins TRBV7-9 to TRBJ1-1; D may be TRBD1 (6 bases). The CDR3 runs 15 residues. V was shortened by 4 bases and J by 1 base, with 13 bases between the two germline ends. Looked up from germline, CDR1 is SEHNR and CDR2 is FQNEAQ (reference sequence). For the CDR3, the DNA is TGTGCCAGCAGCTCAGACAGGCCTTGGAACACTGAAGCTTTCTTT. Amino acids: CASSSDRPWNTEAFF.

The genes are TRBV6-2 or TRBV6-3 and TRBJ2-7; 9 bases are shared with TRBD1. The germline V gene encodes CDR1 MNHEY and CDR2 SVGEGT. CDR3 size: 13 residues. The trim removed 5 bases at V and 9 bases at J, leaving 8 bases unmatched. Here the CDR3 DNA reads TGTGCCAGCAGTACGGGACAGGGTTCTTGGCAGTACTTC. It specifies CASSTGQGSWQYF.